One sample yielded the 27 T cell receptor beta chains listed below, sequenced in a study of blood T cell repertoires in COVID-19. The repertoire was sequenced with immunoSEQ multiplex PCR; TCRdb's copy has only in-frame clones and lacks some. Here the sample spans 190,000 or so clones, around 87% being singletons. The sequencing sample was made of peripheral blood. Receptor source: a middle-aged man with active or convalescent COVID-19.

DNA for the CDR3: TGTGCCAGCAGCCCTCGCCCAGGGTTGGGTACTGAAGCTTTCTTT. Encoded protein: CASSPRPGLGTEAFF. The chain links TRBV7-8 to TRBJ1-1, with D possibly being TRBD1 (5 bases). This CDR3 comprises 15 residues. Trimming cost V 5 bases and J 5 bases, with 18 bases left between them. The germline gives CDR1 SGHVS, CDR2 FQNEAQ.

J is TRBJ1-3 and V is TRBV3-1 (or the pseudogene TRBV3-2), with D hard to call. Per the germline V gene, CDR1 is LGHDT and CDR2 is YNNKEL (reference sequence). The ends were cut back, 0 bases at V and 1 base at J, with 4 bases in the middle. This CDR3 is 14 amino acids long. The CDR3 is CASSQEQSGNTIYF. CDR3 in DNA: TGTGCCAGCAGCCAAGAACAGTCTGGAAACACCATATATTTT.

The chain joins TRBV18 to TRBJ2-7, with D unclear. V was clipped by 4 bases and J by 3 bases, with 13 bases between them. Germline CDR1 and CDR2: KGHSH and LQKENI. The CDR3 sequence is 14 residues long. CDR3 sequence reads: CASSRPGPVYEQYF. In DNA form, the CDR3 reads TGTGCCAGCTCACGCCCTGGCCCCGTCTACGAGCAGTACTTC.

This chain connects TRBV2 to TRBJ1-6, with a weak D call TRBD1 (5 bases). The germline CDR1 and CDR2 sequences are SNHLY and FYNNEI. The CDR3 consists of 15 residues. Trimming shortened V by 5 bases and J by 2 bases, and 10 bases separated the two germline ends. The CDR3 loop reads CASSRDFPYNSPLHF. CDR3 DNA sequence: TGTGCCAGCAGTAGGGACTTCCCCTATAATTCACCCCTCCACTTT.

A single count supports this clone. J is TRBJ2-5 and V is TRBV7-9; D gene uncertain. The CDR3 is made up of 12 amino acids. From germline, CDR1 is SEHNR and CDR2 FQNEAQ (reference sequence). Trimming removed 5 bases at V and 9 bases at J, with 13 bases between. Here the CDR3 DNA reads TGTGCCAGCAGCATAGACCATCGCGCCCAGTACTTC. It translates to CASSIDHRAQYF.

The chain has TRBV28 and TRBJ1-2; perhaps TRBD1 as D (6 bases). V was cut by 6 bases and J by 8 bases, with 16 bases left in between. Germline V gene sequence: CDR1 MDHEN, CDR2 SYDVKM. CDR3 length: 13 amino acids. The CDR3 DNA follows: TGTGCCAGCAGCACCATCCGGGGGGCCGGCTACACCTTC. It encodes CASSTIRGAGYTF.

This rearrangement joins TRBV30 to TRBJ2-3; D may be TRBD2 (7 bases). Per germline, CDR1 GTSNPN and CDR2 SVGIG (reference sequence). V lost 3 bases to trimming and J lost 0 bases, with 19 bases between them. This CDR3 region has 17 residues. The CDR3 nucleotides read TGTGCCTGGAGGGAGGGGGGGGGATCAACTAGCACAGATACGCAGTATTTT. Encoded protein: CAWREGGGSTSTDTQYF.

This rearrangement joins TRBV27 to TRBJ2-7; TRBD2 is a possible D gene (5 bases). This CDR3 has 14 residues. The germline V gene encodes CDR1 MNHEY and CDR2 SMNVEV (reference sequence). The V and J ends lost 3 bases and 4 bases respectively, with 13 bases between them. The CDR3 region is CASSFWTRVYEQYF. The CDR3 region has the DNA TGTGCCAGCAGTTTCTGGACGCGGGTTTACGAGCAGTACTTC.

This clone has just a few counts. The CDR3 here is CASSIGPGRSNNEQFF. In DNA, the CDR3 is TGTGCCAGTAGTATAGGACCAGGGAGGTCGAACAATGAGCAGTTCTTC. This chain uses TRBV19 with TRBJ2-1, with D maybe TRBD2 (6 bases). The CDR3 is 16 amino acids. Deletions cut 1 base from V and 5 bases from J, with 15 bases between. CDR1 is LNHDA, CDR2 SQIVND, per germline (reference sequence).

This sequence joins TRBV18 and TRBJ2-1, with TRBD2 matching 7 bases. V lost 5 bases to trimming and J lost 8 bases; unmatched junction nucleotides: 15. Germline CDR1 and CDR2: KGHSH and LQKENI. The CDR3 covers 16 residues. DNA for the CDR3: TGTGCCAGCTCAACTTTAACGGGGGGAGCGTGGGATGAGCAGTTCTTC. Protein sequence: CASSTLTGGAWDEQFF.

The J gene is TRBJ2-7, the V gene TRBV19, with D maybe TRBD2 (5 bases). Trimming shortened V by 3 bases and J by 3 bases, and 6 bases separated the two germline ends. The CDR3 contains 12 residues. The germline CDR1 and CDR2 sequences are LNHDA and SQIVND (reference sequence). CDR3 sequence reads: CASSIGNYEQYF. CDR3 DNA sequence: TGTGCCAGTAGTATCGGGAACTACGAGCAGTACTTC.

The chain joins TRBV3-1 (or the pseudogene TRBV3-2) to TRBJ1-5; D perhaps matches TRBD1 (5 bases). V lost 3 bases and J lost 10, with 16 bases in between. The CDR3 is made up of 14 amino acids. In germline, CDR1 is LGHDT, CDR2 YNNKEL (reference sequence). The CDR3 reads CASSQGGTKFPQHF. The CDR3 region has the DNA TGTGCCAGCAGCCAGGGGGGTACCAAATTTCCCCAGCATTTT.

This clone was observed a handful of times. The rearrangement links TRBV7-2 to TRBJ2-6; the D gene is possibly TRBD2 (6 bases). Germline V CDR1 and CDR2: SGHTA, FQGNSA. The V and J ends lost 1 base and 0 bases respectively, with 13 bases between them. The CDR3 runs 18 residues. In nucleotides, the CDR3 is TGTGCCAGCAGCTTAGGGCGGGGATCCCTCTCTGGGGCCAACGTCCTGACTTTC. It codes for CASSLGRGSLSGANVLTF.

This chain links TRBV30 with TRBJ1-3; no reliable D call. The CDR3 is 15 residues long. Germline V gene data show CDR1 as GTSNPN and CDR2 as SVGIG (reference sequence). V dropped 2 bases and J dropped 0 bases, with 11 bases sitting between them. CDR3: CAWSFEGSSGNTIYF. CDR3 coding DNA: TGTGCCTGGAGTTTCGAGGGTAGCTCTGGAAACACCATATATTTT.

The V gene is TRBV11-2, the J gene TRBJ2-1, with 9 positions matching TRBD2. Germline-derived CDR1 and CDR2 are SGHAT and FQNNGV. The CDR3 runs to 15 residues. J lost 2 bases, V lost 5 bases, and 4 bases had no gene match. In DNA form, the CDR3 reads TGTGCCAGCAGCCAGATAGCGGGGGCCTACAATGAGCAGTTCTTC. As protein: CASSQIAGAYNEQFF.

The rearrangement links TRBV7-3 to TRBJ2-5; D uncertain. The V and J ends lost 2 bases and 0 bases respectively, with 4 bases between them. Germline V lookup: CDR1 SGHTA, CDR2 FQGTGA. The CDR3 is made up of 13 amino acids. The CDR3 DNA is TGTGCCAGCAGCTTATCGGACCAAGAGACCCAGTACTTC. This translates into CASSLSDQETQYF.

The chain couples TRBV28 to TRBJ2-3, with 11 bases lining up with TRBD2. V trimming: 3 bases; J trimming: 6 bases; junction bases outside the gene matches: 11. CDR1 is MDHEN, CDR2 SYDVKM, per germline. The CDR3 sequence is 17 residues long. The CDR3, as DNA: TGTGCCAGCAGTTTGGATCATAGCGGGGGGGTTGACGATACGCAGTATTTT. Translated, it gives CASSLDHSGGVDDTQYF.

J is TRBJ1-1 and V is TRBV6-2 or TRBV6-3, with D possibly TRBD1 on 5 matching bases. The CDR3 has 14 amino acids. Trimming cost V 5 bases and J 0 bases, with 10 bases left between them. CDR1 and CDR2 (germline): MNHEY, SVGEGT. In DNA form, the CDR3 reads TGTGCCAGCAGTATACAGGTGTTGAACACTGAAGCTTTCTTT. As protein: CASSIQVLNTEAFF.

This clone was detected only a few times. The chain employs TRBV11-2 and TRBJ2-7; 9 bases are shared with TRBD1. CDR3 length: 13 amino acids. Losses at the gene ends were 0 bases for V and 13 bases for J; bases not matched to a gene: 7. Germline V gene sequence: CDR1 SGHAT, CDR2 FQNNGV. The CDR3 loop reads CASSLDVGQGPYF. The CDR3 DNA reads as TGTGCCAGCAGCTTAGATGTAGGACAGGGGCCTTACTTC. Using reference TRBV11-2 and TRBJ2-7 for the parts outside the CDR3, the full variable domain is EAGVAQSPRYKIIEKRQSVAFWCNPISGHATLYWYQQILGQGPKLLIQFQNNGVVDDSQLPKDRFSAERLKGVDSTLKIQPAKLEDSAVYLCASSLDVGQGPYFGPGTRLTVT.

The rearrangement links TRBV12-3 or TRBV12-4 to TRBJ1-4; D unresolved. Deletions cut 8 bases from V and 10 bases from J, with 14 bases between. The CDR3 runs 12 residues. This chain's CDR3 is CASGTGPGKLFF. DNA of the CDR3: TGTGCCAGCGGTACGGGTCCCGGAAAACTGTTTTTT.

The genes are TRBV27 and TRBJ1-5; a weak D match, TRBD1 (6 bases). The CDR3 totals 18 residues. Germline V lookup: CDR1 MNHEY, CDR2 SMNVEV (reference sequence). Trimming removed 6 bases at V and 0 bases at J, with 21 bases between. Here the CDR3 DNA reads TGTGCCAGCAGCTCTTTACAGGGTCGTATTACTAGCAATCAGCCCCAGCATTTT. This encodes CASSSLQGRITSNQPQHF.

The chain carries TRBV11-3 and TRBJ1-2; 9 bases are a match to TRBD1. V trimming: 5 bases; J trimming: 8 bases; junction bases outside the gene matches: 3. This CDR3 region has 12 residues. Germline-derived CDR1 and CDR2 are SGHNT and YENEEA. The CDR3 bases are TGTGCCAGCAGCCCCGGGACAGGGGGCTACACCTTC. It codes for CASSPGTGGYTF.

The V and J genes are TRBV5-1 and TRBJ2-2; TRBD1 agrees at 9 bases. J was trimmed by 4 bases and V by 0 bases; bases with no gene match: 4. The CDR3 runs to 16 residues. Germline loops: CDR1 SGHRS, CDR2 YFSETQ. CDR3 sequence (DNA): TGCGCCAGCAGCTTGGCCGGGACAGGGAGCACCGGGGAGCTGTTTTTT. The encoded protein is CASSLAGTGSTGELFF.

J is TRBJ2-7 and V is TRBV12-5, with 8 bases lining up with TRBD1. After removal of 1 base from V and 1 base from J, the junction contained 9 bases not matched to a gene. The CDR3 contains 17 residues. CDR1 is LGHNT and CDR2 is FRNRAP in the germline V gene. CDR3 coding DNA: TGTGCTAGTGGTTTGGGACCCGGGACAGGCAGTTCCTACGAGCAGTACTTC. Amino acid sequence: CASGLGPGTGSSYEQYF.

This chain connects TRBV7-8 to TRBJ1-4; 7 nucleotides match TRBD1. This CDR3 region has 17 residues. V shed 4 bases, J shed 6 bases, and the junction held 14 bases outside the gene matches. Germline V gives CDR1 SGHVS, CDR2 FQNEAQ. CDR3 nucleotide sequence: TGTGCCAGCAGCTCTACCGGGACAGCCGCCCCGGATGAAAAACTGTTTTTT. This encodes CASSSTGTAAPDEKLFF.

J is TRBJ1-5 and V is TRBV25-1, with D unresolved. CDR3 length: 12 amino acids. Germline assignment: CDR1 MGHDK and CDR2 SYGVNS. With 5 bases removed from V and 9 bases from J, the gap between germline ends came to 11 bases. CDR3 region: CASSLREGPQHF. The CDR3 DNA sequence: TGTGCCAGCAGTTTGCGGGAGGGGCCCCAGCATTTT.

The chain employs TRBV13 and TRBJ2-1; 7 positions match TRBD2. Germline loops: CDR1 PRHDT, CDR2 FYEKMQ (reference sequence). CDR3 length: 16 residues. V was pared by 1 base and J by 4 bases, with 7 bases of the junction left unmatched. The CDR3 DNA sequence: TGTGCCAGCAGCTTAGATTCGCGGGGACTATACAATGAGCAGTTCTTC. Encoded protein: CASSLDSRGLYNEQFF. The full variable domain, its missing parts supplied by reference TRBV13 and TRBJ2-1, is AAGVIQSPRHLIKEKRETATLKCYPIPRHDTVYWYQQGPGQDPQFLISFYEKMQSDKGSIPDRFSAQQFSDYHSELNMSSLELGDSALYFCASSLDSRGLYNEQFFGPGTRLTVL.